This TCR beta chain was documented in a study of shared clonotypes between healthy human individuals. Whole-study results and caveats: What rarefaction showed was incomplete sorted-subset sequencing despite large depth. Generally, estimated richness proved larger in naive subsets than it did in memory subsets.

As to this clone: What it binds is not known.

Adult donors, all healthy and HIV-negative, had no recent acute infections or vaccinations. Both subsets, CD45RA+ naive and CD45RA-negative memory, were split from the CD4+ cells. Here immunoSEQ multiplex PCR was the method, and the copy in TCRdb shows in-frame clones only, minus some. The sample records about 2.4 million clones, 80% to 95% being singletons. The TCR comes from a man aged 18 to 29 in good health. Some clones in this sample may be carry-over from other donors' samples. The specimen sequenced was naive CD4+ T cells from PBMCs. As for subset: CD45RA+ positively selected.

CDR3 DNA sequence: TGCAGTGCGTCGACTAGCACTGAGCAGTTCTTC. Its protein is CSASTSTEQFF. This sequence joins TRBV20-1 and TRBJ2-1; 7 nucleotides agree with TRBD2. Trimming took 6 bases from V and 9 from J; bases not matched to a gene: 5. This CDR3 contains 11 residues. Germline V gene data show CDR1 as DFQATT and CDR2 as SNEGSKA (reference sequence).